The 17 T cell receptor beta chains below all came from one sample that was sequenced in a study of blood T cells in healthy people across ages. With a J-beta primer mix and a sample-barcoded 5' primer, a second PCR ran 7 to 11 cycles. TCRdb reprocessed the 5' RACE reads via MiXCR and lists one record per CDR3 protein. This sample yields around 1,500,000 distinct CDR3 sequences, of which under 30% are seen a single time; roughly 8.2% belongs to the top ten. The sample consisted of blood. The receptors derive from a woman between 25 and 40 years old in good health.

A few counts support this clonotype. This chain links TRBV7-9 with TRBJ1-5; maybe TRBD1 (6 bases). The CDR3 runs to 15 residues. The V gene lost 1 base and the J gene lost 4 bases, with 11 bases spanning the gap. The V gene's germline CDR1 is SEHNR and CDR2 FQNEAQ (reference sequence). The CDR3 spells CASSLGQETNQPQHF. CDR3 nucleotides: TGTGCCAGCAGCTTAGGACAGGAAACTAATCAGCCCCAGCATTTT.

This clonotype has at least ten counts. The chain links TRBV7-2 to TRBJ1-2; the D gene is possibly TRBD1 (6 bases). CDR3 size: 13 residues. V lost 4 bases to trimming and J lost 7 bases, with 13 bases between them. Germline CDR1 and CDR2: SGHTA and FQGNSA. The CDR3 DNA sequence: TGTGCCAGCAGCTGGGACATGTCTAGTGGCTACACCTTC. Its translation: CASSWDMSSGYTF.

The chain carries TRBV14 and TRBJ2-7, with D possibly matching TRBD2 (5 bases). This CDR3 contains 14 residues. CDR1 SGHDN and CDR2 FVKESK come from the germline V gene. Trimming removed 1 base from V and 6 bases from J, with 13 bases in between. The CDR3 sequence: CASSQGSLAGEQYF. The CDR3, as DNA: TGTGCCAGCAGCCAAGGATCCCTAGCAGGCGAGCAGTACTTC.

This clonotype has more than one count but fewer than ten. The chain links TRBV6-5 to TRBJ1-5; D may be TRBD1 (5 bases). The CDR3 covers 16 residues. Trimming removed 4 bases at V and 1 base at J, with 14 bases between. The V gene's germline CDR1 is MNHEY and CDR2 SVGAGI. DNA of the CDR3: TGTGCCAGCAGTTGCGGGGGGAGAGGGAGCAATCAGCCCCAGCATTTT. Translating it yields CASSCGGRGSNQPQHF.

This clonotype was counted a few times. J is TRBJ1-4 and V is TRBV24-1, with 9 bases matching TRBD1. Germline-derived CDR1 and CDR2 are KGHDR and SFDVKD. This CDR3 spans 15 amino acids. Unmatched junction bases numbered 2, after V lost 2 bases and J lost 5 bases. The CDR3 is CATSDSGTGNEKLFF. DNA of the CDR3: TGTGCCACCAGTGATTCCGGGACAGGGAATGAAAAACTGTTTTTT.

This rearrangement joins TRBV20-1 to TRBJ1-1; the D gene is possibly TRBD1 (6 bases). Deletions cut 3 bases from V and 0 bases from J, with 11 bases between. Germline lookup yields CDR1 DFQATT and CDR2 SNEGSKA (reference sequence). This CDR3 is built from 14 residues. CDR3 sequence: CSASGDIMNTEAFF. In DNA, the CDR3 is TGCAGTGCTAGTGGGGACATTATGAACACTGAAGCTTTCTTT.

The chain joins TRBV9 to TRBJ2-3; 7 bases align to TRBD1. V dropped 0 bases and J dropped 5; count of bases not matched to a gene: 6. The germline V gene has CDR1 SGDLS and CDR2 YYNGEE. This CDR3 has 15 residues. The CDR3 is CASSVGWDSGDTQYF. CDR3 nucleotides: TGTGCCAGCAGCGTAGGCTGGGACAGCGGAGATACGCAGTATTTT.

This chain joins TRBV7-3 and TRBJ2-1, with D possibly matching TRBD2 (5 bases). This CDR3 has 14 residues. CDR1 is SGHTA and CDR2 is FQGTGA in the germline V gene. V gave up 1 base and J gave up 6 bases, with 10 bases separating them. As DNA, the CDR3 is TGTGCCAGCAGCTTAAGCGGGCTGACCAATGAGCAGTTCTTC. Protein sequence: CASSLSGLTNEQFF.

In regard to this clonotype: A read error may explain this, as a much larger clone is one base away. The chain employs TRBV29-1 and TRBJ2-5; 9 nucleotides agree with TRBD1. The CDR3 spans 15 residues. The germline gives CDR1 SQVTM, CDR2 ANQGSEA. This CDR3 reads CSVAGGTGRQGTQYF. CDR3 DNA: TGCAGCGTGGCAGGTGGGACAGGGCGCCAAGGGACCCAGTACTTC.

This clonotype was seen a handful of times. This sequence joins TRBV24-1 and TRBJ2-1; D tentatively reads TRBD1 or TRBD2 (5 bases each). The V end was cut by 4 bases, the J end by 9 bases, with 27 bases between. The germline V gene encodes CDR1 KGHDR and CDR2 SFDVKD. The CDR3 spans 18 residues. The CDR3 coding sequence is TGTGCCACCAGTGACACGACGGACGGGGCTATCGGGTGGGGTGAGCAGTTCTTC. It codes for CATSDTTDGAIGWGEQFF.

V gene TRBV5-6 combines with J gene TRBJ2-7; tentatively, D is TRBD2 (5 bases). The CDR3 loop spans 13 amino acids. The germline V gene has CDR1 SGHDT and CDR2 YYEEEE. The germline V and J ends were trimmed by 4 bases and 4 bases, with 12 bases remaining between them. The CDR3 loop reads CASSVRGIYEQYF. The DNA for the CDR3 is TGTGCCAGCAGCGTGAGAGGGATTTACGAGCAGTACTTC.

With respect to this clonotype: A much more abundant neighbour one base away suggests this may be a read error. The chain recombines TRBV12-3 or TRBV12-4 with TRBJ2-1; 15 nucleotides agree with TRBD2. Trimming removed 4 bases from V and 10 bases from J; junction bases left unmatched: 20. The CDR3 has 20 residues. As DNA, the CDR3 is TGTGCCAGCAGTTCTGGACTAGCGGGAGGGTCCCCCGTAGCGTTCTACGAGCAGTTCTTC. As protein: CASSSGLAGGSPVAFYEQFF.

This clonotype turned up a few times. CDR3 amino acids: CSARVGQDTQYF. The DNA for the CDR3 is TGCAGTGCTAGAGTTGGACAAGATACGCAGTATTTT. The chain is built from TRBV20-1 and TRBJ2-3; weak D call: TRBD1 (5 bases). V was trimmed by 1 base and J by 5 bases, leaving 7 bases between them. The CDR3 consists of 12 residues. Looked up from germline, CDR1 is DFQATT and CDR2 is SNEGSKA (reference sequence).

This clonotype was counted between two and nine times. The rearrangement joins TRBV24-1 to TRBJ2-1; maybe TRBD1 (7 bases). Trimming took off 4 bases at V and 7 bases at J, with 13 bases between the two ends. CDR1 KGHDR and CDR2 SFDVKD come from the germline V gene. CDR3 length: 14 amino acids. The CDR3 region has the DNA TGTGCCACCAGTGACCGGACAGGAGGGAATGAGCAGTTCTTC. Translation: CATSDRTGGNEQFF.

This clonotype was seen only a few times. The chain carries TRBV6-5 and TRBJ2-2, with D unresolved. The CDR3 is 14 residues long. Germline CDR1 reads MNHEY; CDR2 reads SVGAGI. V was trimmed by 6 bases and J by 1 base, leaving 9 bases between them. CDR3 sequence: CASRRTGNTGELFF. Here the CDR3 DNA reads TGTGCCAGCAGACGGACGGGGAACACCGGGGAGCTGTTTTTT.

This clonotype was seen a few times. The rearrangement links TRBV5-1 to TRBJ1-2, with D possibly TRBD1 on 6 matching bases. Trimming took 0 bases from V and 6 from J, leaving 18 bases between them. CDR1 SGHRS and CDR2 YFSETQ come from the germline V gene. The CDR3 contains 16 residues. The CDR3 reads CASSLARPTGSDGYTF. As DNA, the CDR3 is TGCGCCAGCAGCTTGGCACGCCCTACAGGGTCGGATGGCTACACCTTC.

There are a few counts of this clonotype. The chain employs TRBV20-1 and TRBJ2-4, with unresolved D. Germline CDR1 is DFQATT and CDR2 is SNEGSKA (reference sequence). Trimming took off 2 bases at V and 13 bases at J, with 15 bases between the two ends. The CDR3 is 12 residues long. The CDR3, as DNA: TGCAGTGCTAGACCTAATTACAATGAGCAGTACTTC. Protein product: CSARPNYNEQYF.